These T cell receptor beta chains were read from a single sample in a study of blood T cell repertoires in COVID-19. The protocol was immunoSEQ multiplex PCR, while the TCRdb copy is restricted to in-frame clones and leaves out a portion. The sample lists around 450,000 clones, nearly 90% occurring once. Sequences were obtained from PBMCs or T cells enriched from blood (not recorded which). Receptor source: a woman younger than 30 with acute COVID-19. Each CDR3 is given with its conserved first and last residue. The order of the fields is D gene, V gene, clone size, J gene, CDR3 protein, CDR3 DNA. D genes are given only for firm matches. Only part of the rows carry a size: once, few, many, or a class if the clone is expanded.

>TRBD2|TRBV7-2|NA|TRBJ2-3
CASSSGLAGGVDTQYF
TGTGCCAGCAGCTCGGGACTAGCGGGGGGCGTAGATACGCAGTATTTT
>NA|TRBV4-3|NA|TRBJ2-3
CASSQERRLTDTQYF
TGCGCCAGCAGCCAAGAAAGGAGACTCACAGATACGCAGTATTTT
>TRBD1|TRBV28|NA|TRBJ2-7
CASSLWGQGYEQYF
TGTGCCAGCAGTTTATGGGGACAGGGTTACGAGCAGTACTTC
>NA|TRBV25-1|NA|TRBJ1-6
CASRKQVRAGPWHSPLHF
TGTGCCAGCCGCAAACAGGTAAGGGCCGGGCCGTGGCATTCACCCCTCCACTTT
>NA|TRBV4-3|NA|TRBJ2-7
CASSLQQGIEQYF
TGCGCCAGCAGCCTTCAACAGGGAATCGAGCAGTACTTC
>TRBD1|TRBV5-1|NA|TRBJ1-3
CASSLDLFLTGVGNTIYF
TGCGCCAGCAGCTTGGACCTCTTTTTGACAGGGGTAGGAAACACCATATATTTT
>TRBD1|TRBV18|NA|TRBJ2-1
CASSPLDRGYNEQFF
TGTGCCAGCTCACCTTTAGACAGGGGGTACAATGAGCAGTTCTTC
>NA|TRBV28|NA|TRBJ1-5
CASRADQPQHF
TGTGCCAGCAGGGCGGATCAGCCCCAGCATTTT
>NA|TRBV11-2|NA|TRBJ1-1
CASSLGRGRNTEAFF
TGTGCCAGCAGCTTAGGTAGGGGAAGGAACACTGAAGCTTTCTTT
>NA|TRBV7-9|NA|TRBJ1-5
CASSLAGGTYSNQPQHF
TGTGCCAGCAGCTTAGCCGGCGGGACGTATAGCAATCAGCCCCAGCATTTT
>TRBD1|TRBV7-9|NA|TRBJ2-3
CASSLGGTGVDTQYF
TGTGCCAGCAGCCTAGGAGGGACAGGGGTTGATACGCAGTATTTT
>NA|TRBV14|NA|TRBJ1-6
CASSQARQVYNSPLHF
TGTGCCAGCAGCCAAGCCCGACAGGTTTATAATTCACCCCTCCACTTT
>TRBD1|TRBV11-1|NA|TRBJ1-4
CASSPDRVREKLFF
TGTGCCAGCAGCCCTGACAGGGTACGGGAAAAACTGTTTTTT
>TRBD1|TRBV29-1|few|TRBJ1-2
CSVVPGQGTHYGYTF
TGCAGCGTTGTACCGGGACAGGGGACGCACTATGGCTACACCTTC
>NA|TRBV4-3|NA|TRBJ2-2
CASSQVTANTGELFF
TGCGCCAGCAGCCAAGTGACAGCGAACACCGGGGAGCTGTTTTTT
>TRBD2|TRBV28|NA|TRBJ2-3
CASSPLAGATDTQYF
TGTGCCAGCAGTCCCCTAGCGGGAGCCACAGATACGCAGTATTTT
>NA|TRBV18|NA|TRBJ1-1
CASSPGQPNTEAFF
TGTGCCAGCTCACCAGGACAGCCGAACACTGAAGCTTTCTTT
>NA|TRBV5-1|NA|TRBJ2-4
CASSAPGVLAKNIQYF
TGCGCCAGCAGCGCGCCGGGTGTCCTAGCCAAAAACATTCAGTACTTC
>NA|TRBV14|NA|TRBJ2-3
CASSQDSGGGTDTQYF
TGTGCCAGCAGCCAAGATAGTGGCGGGGGCACAGATACGCAGTATTTT
>NA|TRBV7-9|NA|TRBJ2-2
CASSFRQTDTGELFF
TGTGCCAGCAGCTTTAGACAGACGGACACCGGGGAGCTGTTTTTT
>TRBD1|TRBV4-1|NA|TRBJ1-2
CASSDRDRANYGYTF
TGCGCCAGCAGCGACAGGGACAGAGCTAACTATGGCTACACCTTC
>NA|TRBV7-9|NA|TRBJ1-1
CASSFGGDVTEAFF
TGTGCCAGCAGCTTCGGGGGGGACGTCACTGAAGCTTTCTTT
>TRBD1|TRBV28|NA|TRBJ2-7
CASSSGQGSYEQYF
TGTGCCAGCAGTTCGGGACAGGGCTCCTACGAGCAGTACTTC
>TRBD1|TRBV9|NA|TRBJ2-5
CASSHGTGRGETQYF
TGTGCCAGCAGCCATGGGACAGGGCGAGGAGAGACCCAGTACTTC
>NA|TRBV4-1|NA|TRBJ2-1
CASGPTGSSYNEQFF
TGCGCCAGCGGGCCTACCGGTAGCTCCTACAATGAGCAGTTCTTC
>NA|TRBV15|NA|TRBJ1-1
CATSRDRANTEAFF
TGTGCCACCAGCAGAGATCGAGCGAACACTGAAGCTTTCTTT
>NA|TRBV7-2|NA|TRBJ1-5
CASSLDSSNQPQHF
TGTGCCAGCAGCTTAGACAGTAGCAATCAGCCCCAGCATTTT
>NA|TRBV28|NA|TRBJ1-6
CASTRPTGSPLHF
TGTGCCAGCACCCGACCGACAGGCTCACCCCTCCACTTT
>TRBD1|TRBV7-2|NA|TRBJ1-6
CASSLVQGGNSPLHF
TGTGCCAGCAGCTTAGTACAGGGGGGAAATTCACCCCTCCACTTT
>TRBD1|TRBV7-2|once|TRBJ2-7
CASSQPGQGYEQYF
TGTGCCAGCAGCCAACCGGGACAGGGGTACGAGCAGTACTTC
>NA|TRBV7-3|NA|TRBJ2-3
CASKGSSTDTQYF
TGTGCCAGCAAGGGGTCCAGCACAGATACGCAGTATTTT
>TRBD1|TRBV5-4|NA|TRBJ2-3
CASGYRGSSTDTQYF
TGTGCCAGCGGATACAGGGGCTCTAGCACAGATACGCAGTATTTT
>NA|TRBV9|NA|TRBJ1-6
CASSVRGSGTPLHF
TGTGCCAGCAGCGTACGCGGGTCGGGGACACCCCTCCACTTT
>TRBD1|TRBV4-2|few|TRBJ1-6
CASSPRTGRNSPLHF
TGTGCCAGCAGCCCCCGGACAGGACGGAATTCACCCCTCCACTTT
>TRBD1|TRBV27|NA|TRBJ2-2
CASSRTFGQGANTGELFF
TGTGCCAGCAGTCGTACCTTTGGGCAGGGGGCGAACACCGGGGAGCTGTTTTTT
>TRBD2|TRBV19|NA|TRBJ2-1
CASRVAGGDPNEQFF
TGTGCCAGTCGGGTAGCGGGAGGGGACCCCAATGAGCAGTTCTTC
>TRBD1|TRBV6-2/TRBV6-3|NA|TRBJ1-6
CASSYVRGTESPLHF
TGTGCCAGCAGTTACGTTCGGGGGACAGAATCACCCCTCCACTTT
>NA|TRBV11-2|NA|TRBJ2-7
CASSLKTSGSYEQYF
TGTGCCAGCAGCTTGAAAACGTCGGGGTCCTACGAGCAGTACTTC
>NA|TRBV18|NA|TRBJ1-5
CASSENSNQPQHF
TGTGCCAGCTCGGAGAATAGCAATCAGCCCCAGCATTTT
>NA|TRBV7-9|NA|TRBJ1-6
CASSLQGSIDNSPLHF
TGTGCCAGCAGCTTGCAGGGGAGTATAGATAATTCACCCCTCCACTTT
>TRBD2|TRBV20-1|NA|TRBJ2-1
CSASLAREGPYNEQFF
TGCAGTGCTAGTCTTGCGCGGGAGGGTCCCTACAATGAGCAGTTCTTC
>NA|TRBV5-8|NA|TRBJ2-1
CASSFPLDEQFF
TGTGCCAGCAGCTTCCCCCTCGATGAGCAGTTCTTC
>TRBD1|TRBV2|once|TRBJ1-4
CASSLGQATNEKLFF
TGTGCCAGCAGTCTCGGACAGGCAACTAATGAAAAACTGTTTTTT
>TRBD2|TRBV6-2/TRBV6-3|NA|TRBJ2-5
CASSYRTSGSRETQYF
TGTGCCAGCAGTTACCGGACTAGCGGGAGTAGAGAGACCCAGTACTTC
>NA|TRBV29-1|NA|TRBJ2-7
CSVVWGHLSYEQYF
TGCAGCGTTGTGTGGGGGCATCTCTCCTACGAGCAGTACTTC
>TRBD1|TRBV18|once|TRBJ2-1
CASSPPFKGAIVGEQFF
TGTGCCAGCTCACCACCCTTTAAGGGGGCAATAGTAGGTGAGCAGTTCTTC
>NA|TRBV10-2|NA|TRBJ1-1
CASSLQVYTEAFF
TGCGCCAGCAGTTTACAGGTATACACTGAAGCTTTCTTT
>TRBD1|TRBV3-1/TRBV3-2|few|TRBJ2-3
CASSQGGTGRTDTQYF
TGTGCCAGCAGCCAAGGTGGGACAGGGCGCACAGATACGCAGTATTTT
>NA|TRBV28|NA|TRBJ1-1
CASSFLRALGTEAFF
TGTGCCAGCAGTTTTTTGAGGGCGCTGGGGACTGAAGCTTTCTTT
>TRBD1|TRBV7-9|NA|TRBJ1-4
CASSLAPDRAVTNEKLFF
TGTGCCAGCAGCTTAGCTCCAGACAGGGCGGTAACTAATGAAAAACTGTTTTTT
>NA|TRBV6-5|NA|TRBJ2-7
CASSHLPGGTYEQYF
TGTGCCAGCAGTCATCTGCCAGGGGGGACCTACGAGCAGTACTTC
>TRBD1|TRBV6-5|NA|TRBJ1-2
CASSWTGGDGYTF
TGTGCCAGCAGTTGGACAGGGGGCGATGGCTACACCTTC